This T cell receptor (beta chain) was recovered during a study of control samples from healthy donors and cancer patients. The CDR3 has 13 residues. Germline lookup yields CDR1 GTSNPN and CDR2 SVGIG (reference sequence). Measured with immunoSEQ multiplex PCR; TCRdb has only the in-frame clones, and not every one. This table has 120,000 to 150,000 clones, around 90% appearing once. Sequencing input: blood. This receptor was identified in a man aged 25 to 40 in good health. The gene calls are TRBV30 and TRBJ1-6; D is ambiguous. CDR3 sequence reads: CAHGRDYNSPLHF. In nucleotides, the CDR3 is TGTGCTCACGGACGTGATTATAATTCACCCCTCCACTTT. Based on the CDR3 plus reference TRBV30 and TRBJ1-6, the full variable domain is SQTIHQWPATLVQPVGSPLSLECTVEGTSNPNLYWYRQAAGRGLQLLFYSVGIGQISSEVPQNLSASRPQDRQFILSSKKLLLSDSGFYLCAHGRDYNSPLHFGNGTRLTVT.